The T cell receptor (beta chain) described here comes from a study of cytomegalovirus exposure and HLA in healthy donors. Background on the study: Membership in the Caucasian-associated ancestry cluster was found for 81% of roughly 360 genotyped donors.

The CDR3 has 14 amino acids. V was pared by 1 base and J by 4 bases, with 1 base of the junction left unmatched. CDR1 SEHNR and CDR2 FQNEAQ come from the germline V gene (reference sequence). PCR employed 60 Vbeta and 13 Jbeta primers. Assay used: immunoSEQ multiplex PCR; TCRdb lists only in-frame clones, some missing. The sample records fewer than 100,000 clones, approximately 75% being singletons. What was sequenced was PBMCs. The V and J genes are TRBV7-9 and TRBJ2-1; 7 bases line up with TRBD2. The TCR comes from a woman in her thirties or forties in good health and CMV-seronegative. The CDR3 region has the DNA TGTGCCAGCAGCTTAGGGGGGGGTTACAATGAGCAGTTCTTC. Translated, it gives CASSLGGGYNEQFF.